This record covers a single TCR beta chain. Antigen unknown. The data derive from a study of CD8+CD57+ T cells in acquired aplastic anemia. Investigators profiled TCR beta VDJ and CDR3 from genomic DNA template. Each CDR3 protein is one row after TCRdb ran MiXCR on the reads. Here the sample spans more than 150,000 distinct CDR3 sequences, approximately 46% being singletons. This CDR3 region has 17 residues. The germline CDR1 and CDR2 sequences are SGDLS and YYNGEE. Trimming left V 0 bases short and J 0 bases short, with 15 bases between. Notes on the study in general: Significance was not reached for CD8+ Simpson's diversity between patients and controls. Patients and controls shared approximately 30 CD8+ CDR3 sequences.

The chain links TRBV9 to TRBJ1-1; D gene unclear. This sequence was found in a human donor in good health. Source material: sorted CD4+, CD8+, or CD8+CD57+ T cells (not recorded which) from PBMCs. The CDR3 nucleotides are TGTGCCAGCAGCGTAGACCATTCCGGCAGCCTGAACACTGAAGCTTTCTTT. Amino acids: CASSVDHSGSLNTEAFF.